This T cell receptor (beta chain) was identified during a study of T cells in tuberculosis. Across the whole study: CD1B tetramers identified T cells specific for mycobacterial lipid GMM. Within 7 days of starting treatment, or before, PBMC were stored.

Between the trimmed V and J ends, which lost 8 bases and 5 bases, there was a span of 16 bases. Looked up from germline, CDR1 is MDHEN and CDR2 is SYDVKM. The CDR3 runs to 13 residues. Time point indicated: new active TB diagnosis, blood taken before or within 7 days of starting treatment. Clones were sequenced by immunoSEQ multiplex PCR, and TCRdb holds only the in-frame ones, with some missing. The table lists more than 20,000 clones, 70% to 85% of them singletons, with under 15% in the top ten. A remark on this clone: The target antigen is unknown.

General study points: A GMM-specific repertoire classifier reached around 85% accuracy, AUROC more than 0.8. Smaller distances to GMM-specific TCRs suggested their expansion in active tuberculosis.

The clonotype was recovered from an adult with tuberculosis. The material sequenced was PBMCs, taken at tuberculosis diagnosis. The rearrangement joins TRBV28 to TRBJ2-7, with D possibly being TRBD2 (6 bases). The CDR3 protein is CASYSRLDDEQYF. In DNA form, the CDR3 reads TGTGCCAGCTACTCCCGACTAGACGACGAGCAGTACTTC.